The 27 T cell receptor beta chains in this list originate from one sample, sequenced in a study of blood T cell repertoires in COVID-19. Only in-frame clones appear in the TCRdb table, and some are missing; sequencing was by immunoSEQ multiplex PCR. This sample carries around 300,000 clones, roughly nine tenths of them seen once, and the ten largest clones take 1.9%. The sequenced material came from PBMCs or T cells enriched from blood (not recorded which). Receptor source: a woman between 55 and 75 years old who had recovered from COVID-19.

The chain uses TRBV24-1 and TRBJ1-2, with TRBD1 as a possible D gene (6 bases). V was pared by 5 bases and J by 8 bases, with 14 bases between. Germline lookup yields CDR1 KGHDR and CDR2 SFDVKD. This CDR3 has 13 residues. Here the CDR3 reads CATSVTGQNGYTF. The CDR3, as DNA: TGTGCCACCAGTGTTACCGGACAGAACGGCTACACCTTC.

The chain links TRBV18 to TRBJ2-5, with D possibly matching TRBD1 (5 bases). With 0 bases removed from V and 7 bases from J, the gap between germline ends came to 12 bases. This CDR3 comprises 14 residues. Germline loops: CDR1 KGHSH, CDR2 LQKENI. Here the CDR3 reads CASSPPGQRWTQYF. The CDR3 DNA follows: TGTGCCAGCTCACCACCGGGGCAGAGATGGACCCAGTACTTC.

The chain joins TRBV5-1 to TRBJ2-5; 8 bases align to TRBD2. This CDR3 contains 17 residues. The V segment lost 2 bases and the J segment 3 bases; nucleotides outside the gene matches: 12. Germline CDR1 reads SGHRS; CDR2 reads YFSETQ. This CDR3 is CASSLPAGVPFEETQYF. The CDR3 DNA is TGCGCCAGCAGCTTACCAGCGGGAGTTCCCTTTGAAGAGACCCAGTACTTC. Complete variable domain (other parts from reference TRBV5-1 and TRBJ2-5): KAGVTQTPRYLIKTRGQQVTLSCSPISGHRSVSWYQQTPGQGLQFLFEYFSETQRNKGNFPGRFSGRQFSNSRSEMNVSTLELGDSALYLCASSLPAGVPFEETQYFGPGTRLLVL.

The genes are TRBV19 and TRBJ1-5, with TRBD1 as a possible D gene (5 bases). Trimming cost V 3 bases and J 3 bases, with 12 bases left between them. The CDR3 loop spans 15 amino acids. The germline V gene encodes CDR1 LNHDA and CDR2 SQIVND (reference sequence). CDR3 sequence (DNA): TGTGCCAGTAGTATTGGATCAGGGTTCAATCAGCCCCAGCATTTT. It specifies CASSIGSGFNQPQHF.

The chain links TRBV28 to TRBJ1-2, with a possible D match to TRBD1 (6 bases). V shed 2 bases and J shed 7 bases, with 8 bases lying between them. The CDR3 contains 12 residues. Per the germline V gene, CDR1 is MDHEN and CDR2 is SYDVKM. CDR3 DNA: TGTGCCAGCAGTTTAAGGGGGGGTGGCTACACCTTC. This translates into CASSLRGGGYTF.

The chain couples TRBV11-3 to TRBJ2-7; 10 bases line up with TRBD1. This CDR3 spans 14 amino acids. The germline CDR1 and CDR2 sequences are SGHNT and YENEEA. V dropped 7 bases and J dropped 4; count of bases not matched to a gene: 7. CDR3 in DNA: TGTGCCAGCAACCCCGGACAGGGGGAATACGAGCAGTACTTC. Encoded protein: CASNPGQGEYEQYF.

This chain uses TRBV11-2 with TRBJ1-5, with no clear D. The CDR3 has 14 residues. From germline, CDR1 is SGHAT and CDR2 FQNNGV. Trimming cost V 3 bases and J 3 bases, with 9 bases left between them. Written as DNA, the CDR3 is TGTGCCAGCAGCTTCCGGGGTAACAATCAGCCCCAGCATTTT. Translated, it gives CASSFRGNNQPQHF.

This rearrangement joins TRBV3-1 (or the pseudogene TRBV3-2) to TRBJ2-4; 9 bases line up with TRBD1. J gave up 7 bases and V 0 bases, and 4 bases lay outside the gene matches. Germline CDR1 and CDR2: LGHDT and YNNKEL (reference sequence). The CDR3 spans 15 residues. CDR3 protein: CASSQDLGQGNIQYF. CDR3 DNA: TGTGCCAGCAGCCAAGATCTCGGACAGGGGAACATTCAGTACTTC.

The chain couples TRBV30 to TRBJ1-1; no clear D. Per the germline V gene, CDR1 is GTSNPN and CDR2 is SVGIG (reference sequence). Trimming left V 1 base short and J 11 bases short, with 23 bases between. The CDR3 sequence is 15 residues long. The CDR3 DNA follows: TGTGCCTGGAGTGCTCTTCGACGGAGTTTTAGCGCGGCTTTCTTT. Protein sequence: CAWSALRRSFSAAFF. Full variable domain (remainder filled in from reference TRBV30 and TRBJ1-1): SQTIHQWPATLVQPVGSPLSLECTVEGTSNPNLYWYRQAAGRGLQLLFYSVGIGQISSEVPQNLSASRPQDRQFILSSKKLLLSDSGFYLCAWSALRRSFSAAFFGQGTRLTVV.

Here the CDR3 DNA reads TGTGCCAGCAGCCTCCAGGGTCCTAGGGAGCAGTTCTTC. As protein: CASSLQGPREQFF. The chain employs TRBV3-1 (or the pseudogene TRBV3-2) and TRBJ2-1, with D perhaps TRBD1 (5 bases). CDR3 length equals 13 residues. Between the trimmed V and J ends, which lost 4 bases and 10 bases, there was a span of 14 bases. Germline-derived CDR1 and CDR2 are LGHDT and YNNKEL (reference sequence).

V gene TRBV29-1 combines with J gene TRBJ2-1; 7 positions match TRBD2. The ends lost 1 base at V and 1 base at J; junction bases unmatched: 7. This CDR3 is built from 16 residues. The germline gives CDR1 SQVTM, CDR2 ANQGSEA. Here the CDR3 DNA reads TGCAGCGTTGAAGGCGCGGAGCGGGGTTCCTACAATGAGCAGTTCTTC. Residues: CSVEGAERGSYNEQFF.

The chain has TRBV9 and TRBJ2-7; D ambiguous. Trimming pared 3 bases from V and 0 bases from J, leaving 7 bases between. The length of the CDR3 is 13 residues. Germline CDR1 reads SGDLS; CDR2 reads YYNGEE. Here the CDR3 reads CASSASSSYEQYF. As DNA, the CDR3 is TGTGCCAGCAGCGCGTCCAGCTCCTACGAGCAGTACTTC.

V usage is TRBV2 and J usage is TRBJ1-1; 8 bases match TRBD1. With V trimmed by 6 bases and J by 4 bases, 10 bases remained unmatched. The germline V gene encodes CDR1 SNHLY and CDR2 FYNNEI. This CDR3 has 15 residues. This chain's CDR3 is CASSNYWDRSTEAFF. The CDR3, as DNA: TGTGCCAGCAGCAACTACTGGGACAGGTCCACTGAAGCTTTCTTT.

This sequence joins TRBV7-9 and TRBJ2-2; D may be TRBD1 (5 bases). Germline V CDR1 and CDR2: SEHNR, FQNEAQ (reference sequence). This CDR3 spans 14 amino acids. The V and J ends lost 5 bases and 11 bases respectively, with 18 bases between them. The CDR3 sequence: CASSPSVGAHELFF. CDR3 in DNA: TGTGCCAGCAGCCCTTCGGTAGGGGCCCATGAGCTGTTTTTT.

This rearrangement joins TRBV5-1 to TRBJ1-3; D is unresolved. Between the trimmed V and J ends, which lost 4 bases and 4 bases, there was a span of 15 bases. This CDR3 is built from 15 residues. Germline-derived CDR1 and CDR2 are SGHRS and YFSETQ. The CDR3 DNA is TGCGCCAGCAGCGTTCAAGGAGGGCTCGGAAACACCATATATTTT. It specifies CASSVQGGLGNTIYF.

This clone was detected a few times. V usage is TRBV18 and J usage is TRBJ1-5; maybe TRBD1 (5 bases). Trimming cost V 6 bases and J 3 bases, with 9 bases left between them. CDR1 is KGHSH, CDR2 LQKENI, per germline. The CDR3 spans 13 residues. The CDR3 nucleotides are TGTGCCAGCTCTCAGGGCTTCAATCAGCCCCAGCATTTT. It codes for CASSQGFNQPQHF.

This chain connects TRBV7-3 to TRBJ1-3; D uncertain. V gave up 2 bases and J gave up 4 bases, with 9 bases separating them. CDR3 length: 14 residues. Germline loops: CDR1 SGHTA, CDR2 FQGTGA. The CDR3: CASSLEARGNTIYF. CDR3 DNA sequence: TGTGCCAGCAGCTTAGAGGCTCGGGGAAACACCATATATTTT.

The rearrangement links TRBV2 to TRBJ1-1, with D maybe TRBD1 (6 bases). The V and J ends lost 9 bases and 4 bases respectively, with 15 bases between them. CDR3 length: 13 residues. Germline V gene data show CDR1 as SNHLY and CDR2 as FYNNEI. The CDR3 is CASRSGEPTEAFF. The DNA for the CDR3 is TGTGCCAGTAGATCAGGGGAGCCCACTGAAGCTTTCTTT. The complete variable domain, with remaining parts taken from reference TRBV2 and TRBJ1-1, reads EPEVTQTPSHQVTQMGQEVILRCVPISNHLYFYWYRQILGQKVEFLVSFYNNEISEKSEIFDDQFSVERPDGSNFTLKIRSTKLEDSAMYFCASRSGEPTEAFFGQGTRLTVV.

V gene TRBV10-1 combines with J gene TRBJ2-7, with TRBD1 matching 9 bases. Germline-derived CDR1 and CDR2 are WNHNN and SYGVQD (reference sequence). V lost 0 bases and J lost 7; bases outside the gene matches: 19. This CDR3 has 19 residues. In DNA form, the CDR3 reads TGCGCCAGCAGTGAGTCCCCGAGCCTGGGACAGGGTCATTCAGAAGAGCAGTACTTC. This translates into CASSESPSLGQGHSEEQYF.

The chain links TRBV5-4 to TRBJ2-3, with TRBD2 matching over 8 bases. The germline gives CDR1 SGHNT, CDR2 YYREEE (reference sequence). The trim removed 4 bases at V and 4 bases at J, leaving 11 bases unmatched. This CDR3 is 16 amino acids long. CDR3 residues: CASSPGTRSVADTQYF. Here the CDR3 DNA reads TGTGCCAGCAGCCCTGGGACTAGATCTGTGGCAGATACGCAGTATTTT. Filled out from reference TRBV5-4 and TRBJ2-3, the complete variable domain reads ETGVTQSPTHLIKTRGQQVTLRCSSQSGHNTVSWYQQALGQGPQFIFQYYREEENGRGNFPPRFSGLQFPNYSSELNVNALELDDSALYLCASSPGTRSVADTQYFGPGTRLTVL.

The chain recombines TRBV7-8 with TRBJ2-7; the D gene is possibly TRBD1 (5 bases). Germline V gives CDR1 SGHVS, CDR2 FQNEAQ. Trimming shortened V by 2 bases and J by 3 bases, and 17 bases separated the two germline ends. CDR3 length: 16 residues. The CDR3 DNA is TGTGCCAGCAGCTTAAGCTGGACACAAGGGGTCTACGAGCAGTACTTC. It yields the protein CASSLSWTQGVYEQYF.

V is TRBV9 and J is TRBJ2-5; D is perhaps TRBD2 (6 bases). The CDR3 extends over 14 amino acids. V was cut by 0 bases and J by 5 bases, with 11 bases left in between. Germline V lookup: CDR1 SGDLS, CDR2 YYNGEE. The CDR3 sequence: CASSVGPGVETQYF. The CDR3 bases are TGTGCCAGCAGCGTAGGACCGGGAGTGGAGACCCAGTACTTC.

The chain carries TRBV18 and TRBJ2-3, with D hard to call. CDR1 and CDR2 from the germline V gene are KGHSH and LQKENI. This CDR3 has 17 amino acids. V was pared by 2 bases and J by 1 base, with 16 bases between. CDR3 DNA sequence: TGTGCCAGCTCACCATTTACCGGTGAAGGAGGCACAGATACGCAGTATTTT. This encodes CASSPFTGEGGTDTQYF.

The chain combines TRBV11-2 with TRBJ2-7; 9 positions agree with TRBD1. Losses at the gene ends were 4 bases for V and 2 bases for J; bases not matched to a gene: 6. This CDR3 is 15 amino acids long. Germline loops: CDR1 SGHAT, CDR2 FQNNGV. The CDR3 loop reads CASSWSGTGTYEQYF. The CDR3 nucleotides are TGTGCCAGCAGCTGGTCGGGGACAGGGACCTACGAGCAGTACTTC.

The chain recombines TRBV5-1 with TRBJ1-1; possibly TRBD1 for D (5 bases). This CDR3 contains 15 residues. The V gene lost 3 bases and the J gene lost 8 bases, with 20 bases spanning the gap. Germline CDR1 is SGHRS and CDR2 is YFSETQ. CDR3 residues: CASSSGDRSHREAFF. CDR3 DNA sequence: TGCGCCAGCAGCTCGGGGGACCGCTCCCATAGGGAAGCTTTCTTT.

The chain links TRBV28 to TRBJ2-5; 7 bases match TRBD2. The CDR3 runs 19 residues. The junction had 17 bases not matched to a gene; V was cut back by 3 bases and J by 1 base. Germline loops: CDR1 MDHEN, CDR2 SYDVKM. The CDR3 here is CASSFPPSGLSQAQETQYF. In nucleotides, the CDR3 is TGTGCCAGCAGTTTTCCCCCTAGCGGCCTCTCCCAAGCCCAAGAGACCCAGTACTTC.

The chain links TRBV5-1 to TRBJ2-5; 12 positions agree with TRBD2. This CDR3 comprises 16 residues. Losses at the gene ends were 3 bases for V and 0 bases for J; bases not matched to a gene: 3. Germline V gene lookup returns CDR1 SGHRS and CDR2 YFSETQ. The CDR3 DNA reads TGCGCCAGCAGCTCCGGGACTAGCGGGTACCAAGAGACCCAGTACTTC. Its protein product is CASSSGTSGYQETQYF.